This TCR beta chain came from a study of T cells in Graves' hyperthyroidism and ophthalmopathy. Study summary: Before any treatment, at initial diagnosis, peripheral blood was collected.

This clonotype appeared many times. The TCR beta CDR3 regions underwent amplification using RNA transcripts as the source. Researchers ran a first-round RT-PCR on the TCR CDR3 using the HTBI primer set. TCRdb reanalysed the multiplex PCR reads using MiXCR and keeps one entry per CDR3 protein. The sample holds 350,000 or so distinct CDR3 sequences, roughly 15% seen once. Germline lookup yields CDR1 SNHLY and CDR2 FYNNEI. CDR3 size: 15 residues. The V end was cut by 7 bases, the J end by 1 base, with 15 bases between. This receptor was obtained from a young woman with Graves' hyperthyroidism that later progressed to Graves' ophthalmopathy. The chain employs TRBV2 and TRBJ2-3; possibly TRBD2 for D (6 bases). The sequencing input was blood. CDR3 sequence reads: CASTVGGLGTDTQYF. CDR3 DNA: TGTGCCAGCACGGTGGGGGGACTCGGCACAGATACGCAGTATTTT.